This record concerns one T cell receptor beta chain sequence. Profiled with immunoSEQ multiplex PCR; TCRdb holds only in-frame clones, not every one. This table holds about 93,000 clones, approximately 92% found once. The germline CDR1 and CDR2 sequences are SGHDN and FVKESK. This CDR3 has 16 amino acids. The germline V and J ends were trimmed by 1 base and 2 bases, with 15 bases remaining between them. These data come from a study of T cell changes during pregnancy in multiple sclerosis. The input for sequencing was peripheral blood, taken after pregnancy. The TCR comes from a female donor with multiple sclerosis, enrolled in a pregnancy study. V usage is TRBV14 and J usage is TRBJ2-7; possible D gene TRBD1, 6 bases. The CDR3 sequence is CASSQARTGSPYEQYF. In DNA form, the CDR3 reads TGTGCCAGCAGCCAAGCCCGTACAGGGAGTCCCTACGAGCAGTACTTC. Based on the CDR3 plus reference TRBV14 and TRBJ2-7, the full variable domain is EAGVTQFPSHSVIEKGQTVTLRCDPISGHDNLYWYRRVMGKEIKFLLHFVKESKQDESGMPNNRFLAERTGGTYSTLKVQPAELEDSGVYFCASSQARTGSPYEQYFGPGTRLTVT.